Listed here is a single T cell receptor beta chain. Its specificity is unknown. Study-wide results and limits: Tumor Tregs overlapped most with tumor, then blood, naive CD4+ cells.

After constant-region reverse-primer amplification, full-length variable regions underwent semi-nested PCR with Nested Universal Primer A. MiXCR, run by TCRdb on the 5' RACE reads, gives a single entry per CDR3 protein. The data hold approximately 44,000 distinct CDR3 sequences, with 29% observed a single time. Germline loops: CDR1 MNHEY, CDR2 SMNVEV (reference sequence). V dropped 4 bases and J dropped 6 bases, with 13 bases sitting between them. The CDR3 is 13 amino acids. The TCR originated in a female donor with breast cancer. This chain connects TRBV27 to TRBJ2-7; maybe TRBD2 (5 bases). The sequencing input was memory CD4+ T cells sorted from a lymph node. The subset is: memory CD4+ T cells, CD4+CD45RO+CD25-. The CDR3: CASSSSRGSEQYF. CDR3 DNA sequence: TGTGCCAGCAGTTCTTCCAGAGGGAGCGAGCAGTACTTC.